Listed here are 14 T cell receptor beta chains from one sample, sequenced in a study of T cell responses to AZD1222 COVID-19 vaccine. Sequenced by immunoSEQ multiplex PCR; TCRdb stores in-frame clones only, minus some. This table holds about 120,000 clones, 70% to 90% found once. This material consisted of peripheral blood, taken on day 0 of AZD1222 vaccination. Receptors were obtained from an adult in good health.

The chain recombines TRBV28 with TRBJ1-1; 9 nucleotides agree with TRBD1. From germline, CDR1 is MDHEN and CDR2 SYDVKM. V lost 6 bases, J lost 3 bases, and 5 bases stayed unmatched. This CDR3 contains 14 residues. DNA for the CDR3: TGTGCCAGCAGCTTGGGACAGGGTGACACTGAAGCTTTCTTT. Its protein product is CASSLGQGDTEAFF.

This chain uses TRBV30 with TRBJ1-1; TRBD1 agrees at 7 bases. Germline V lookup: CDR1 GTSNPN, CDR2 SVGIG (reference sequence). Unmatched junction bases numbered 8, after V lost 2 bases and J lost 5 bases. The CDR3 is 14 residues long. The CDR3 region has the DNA TGTGCCTGGAGTTTCACAGGGGTCTGGACTGAAGCTTTCTTT. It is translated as CAWSFTGVWTEAFF.

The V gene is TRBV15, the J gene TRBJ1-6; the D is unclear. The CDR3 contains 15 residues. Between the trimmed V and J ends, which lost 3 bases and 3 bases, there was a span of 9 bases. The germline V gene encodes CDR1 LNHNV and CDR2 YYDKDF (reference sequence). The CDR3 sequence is CATSRQASYNSPLHF. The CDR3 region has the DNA TGTGCCACCAGCAGGCAGGCGAGCTATAATTCACCCCTCCACTTT.

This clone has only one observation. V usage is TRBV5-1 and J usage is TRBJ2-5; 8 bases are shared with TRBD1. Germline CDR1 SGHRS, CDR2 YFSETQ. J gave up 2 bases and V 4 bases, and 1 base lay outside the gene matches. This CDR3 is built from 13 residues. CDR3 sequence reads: CASSRDRQETQYF. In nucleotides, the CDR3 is TGCGCCAGCAGCCGGGACAGGCAAGAGACCCAGTACTTC.

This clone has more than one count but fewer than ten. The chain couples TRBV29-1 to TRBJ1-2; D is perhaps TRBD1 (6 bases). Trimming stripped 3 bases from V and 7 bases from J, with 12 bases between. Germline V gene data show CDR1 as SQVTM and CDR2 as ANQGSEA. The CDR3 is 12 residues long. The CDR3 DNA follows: TGCAGCGTTGATGACTCCAGGGGTGGCTACACCTTC. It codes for CSVDDSRGGYTF.

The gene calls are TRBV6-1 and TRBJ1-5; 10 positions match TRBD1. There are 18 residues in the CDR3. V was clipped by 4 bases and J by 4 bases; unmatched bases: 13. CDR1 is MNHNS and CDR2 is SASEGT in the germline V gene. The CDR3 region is CASSASSLGQGKNQPQHF. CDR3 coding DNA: TGTGCCAGCAGTGCCAGCAGCCTGGGACAGGGGAAAAATCAGCCCCAGCATTTT.

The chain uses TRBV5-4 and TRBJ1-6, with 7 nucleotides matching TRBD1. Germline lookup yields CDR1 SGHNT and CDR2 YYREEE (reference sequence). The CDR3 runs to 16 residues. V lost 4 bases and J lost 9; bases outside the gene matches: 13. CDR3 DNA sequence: TGTGCCAGCAGCCACTTGGGGGGCAGGGGGAGTTCACCCCTCCACTTT. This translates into CASSHLGGRGSSPLHF.

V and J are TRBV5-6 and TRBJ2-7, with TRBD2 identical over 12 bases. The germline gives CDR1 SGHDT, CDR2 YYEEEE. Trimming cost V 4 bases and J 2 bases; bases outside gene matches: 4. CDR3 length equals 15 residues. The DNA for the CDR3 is TGTGCCAGCAGCCAACTAGCGGGAGGCACCTACGAGCAGTACTTC. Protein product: CASSQLAGGTYEQYF.

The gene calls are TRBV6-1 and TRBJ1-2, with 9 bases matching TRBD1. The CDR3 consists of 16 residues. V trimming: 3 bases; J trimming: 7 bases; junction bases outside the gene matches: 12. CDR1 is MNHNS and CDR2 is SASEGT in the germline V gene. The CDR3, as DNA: TGTGCCAGCAGTGACCGCGAGGGACAGGGTTGGGGTGGCTACACCTTC. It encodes CASSDREGQGWGGYTF.

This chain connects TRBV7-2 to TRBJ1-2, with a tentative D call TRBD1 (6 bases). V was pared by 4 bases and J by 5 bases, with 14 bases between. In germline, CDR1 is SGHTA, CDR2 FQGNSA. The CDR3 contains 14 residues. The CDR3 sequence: CASSSAGGRYGYTF. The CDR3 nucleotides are TGTGCCAGCAGCTCCGCGGGGGGCAGGTATGGCTACACCTTC.

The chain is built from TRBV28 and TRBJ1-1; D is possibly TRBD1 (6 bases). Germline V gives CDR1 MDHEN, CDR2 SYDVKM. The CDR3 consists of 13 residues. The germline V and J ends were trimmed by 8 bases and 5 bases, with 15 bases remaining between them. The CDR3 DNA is TGTGCCAGCGGATTTACAGGGAGGACTGAAGCTTTCTTT. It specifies CASGFTGRTEAFF.

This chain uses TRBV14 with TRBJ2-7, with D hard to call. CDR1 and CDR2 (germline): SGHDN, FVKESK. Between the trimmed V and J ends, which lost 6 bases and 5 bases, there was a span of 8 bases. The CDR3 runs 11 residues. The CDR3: CASSKHHEQYF. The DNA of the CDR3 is TGTGCCAGCAGTAAACACCACGAGCAGTACTTC.

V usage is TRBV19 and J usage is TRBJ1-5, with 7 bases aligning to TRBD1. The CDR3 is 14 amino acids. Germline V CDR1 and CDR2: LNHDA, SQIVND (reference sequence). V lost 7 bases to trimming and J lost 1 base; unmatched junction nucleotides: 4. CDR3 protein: CASNRDRSNQPQHF. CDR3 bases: TGTGCCAGTAACCGGGACAGAAGCAATCAGCCCCAGCATTTT.

CDR3 nucleotides: TGCGCCAGCAGCTTCGACAGGGGCATCGATACGCAGTATTTT. Residues: CASSFDRGIDTQYF. The rearrangement uses TRBV5-1 and TRBJ2-3; 8 nucleotides align to TRBD1. Germline trimming cut 2 bases from V and 6 bases from J; bases unmatched to any gene: 5. The CDR3 extends over 14 amino acids. From germline, CDR1 is SGHRS and CDR2 YFSETQ.